This entry features one T cell receptor (beta chain) sequence. Original processing methods: Reference gene primer amplification gave nucleated cell count estimates. Measured with immunoSEQ multiplex PCR; TCRdb has only the in-frame clones, and not every one. That table furnishes V, J and clone size, whereas the DNA furnished D and trimming. The profile shows about 420,000 clones, 70% to 90% of them singletons. These data are taken from a study of blood T cell repertoires in COVID-19. V was clipped by 3 bases and J by 1 base; unmatched bases: 10. Germline-derived CDR1 and CDR2 are SGHTS and YDEGEE. The CDR3 has 18 amino acids.

This rearrangement joins TRBV5-8 to TRBJ2-5; TRBD1 matches at 12 bases. The receptor comes from a man aged 18 to 30 with COVID-19, enrolled during active disease. Material: peripheral blood. CDR3 nucleotides: TGTGCCAGCAGCTGGGACAGGGGGCCACCTGCACCCCAAGAGACCCAGTACTTC. Translation: CASSWDRGPPAPQETQYF.